These 18 T cell receptor beta chains were sequenced from one sample in a study of blood T cell repertoires in COVID-19. Data came from immunoSEQ multiplex PCR; TCRdb stores just in-frame clones and leaves some out. The sample consists of about 120,000 clones, 70% to 90% of them appearing once. Sequenced material: peripheral blood. Every receptor here comes from a man between 35 and 55 years old with acute or convalescent COVID-19.

This rearrangement joins TRBV5-4 to TRBJ2-5, with 11 bases lining up with TRBD2. After removal of 3 bases from V and 5 bases from J, the junction contained 6 bases not matched to a gene. The CDR3 runs 15 residues. Looked up from germline, CDR1 is SGHNT and CDR2 is YYREEE (reference sequence). The DNA for the CDR3 is TGTGCCAGCAGCTCACTGGCTAGCGGGGGGGAGACCCAGTACTTC. Its translation is CASSSLASGGETQYF.

This clone has only one observation. This chain joins TRBV10-1 and TRBJ1-4, with 7 bases that match TRBD1. J gave up 7 bases and V 8 bases, and 13 bases lay outside the gene matches. The germline gives CDR1 WNHNN, CDR2 SYGVQD (reference sequence). This CDR3 region has 15 residues. CDR3 amino acids: CASLDRKNMGEKLFF. DNA of the CDR3: TGCGCCAGCTTGGACAGGAAGAACATGGGTGAAAAACTGTTTTTT.

The chain couples TRBV5-1 to TRBJ1-1; D perhaps matches TRBD1 (6 bases). Germline V gene lookup returns CDR1 SGHRS and CDR2 YFSETQ. The CDR3 extends over 14 amino acids. Trimming pared 3 bases from V and 5 bases from J, leaving 14 bases between. The CDR3 region is CASSSSGARTEAFF. The CDR3 DNA sequence: TGCGCCAGCAGCTCCTCAGGGGCGCGAACTGAAGCTTTCTTT.

The chain employs TRBV7-8 and TRBJ1-2; D remains ambiguous. V shed 1 base and J shed 4 bases, with 10 bases lying between them. The CDR3 extends over 14 amino acids. Germline assignment: CDR1 SGHVS and CDR2 FQNEAQ. CDR3 bases: TGTGCCAGCAGCTTAGTAGCGCGTTCCTATGGCTACACCTTC. Translated: CASSLVARSYGYTF. Full variable domain (missing parts from reference TRBV7-8 and TRBJ1-2): GAGVSQSPRYKVAKRGQDVALRCDPISGHVSLFWYQQALGQGPEFLTYFQNEAQLDKSGLPSDRFFAERPEGSVSTLKIQRTQQEDSAVYLCASSLVARSYGYTFGSGTRLTVV.

J is TRBJ2-1 and V is TRBV5-1; TRBD2 aligns across 12 bases. The CDR3 is 17 residues long. Losses at the gene ends were 4 bases for V and 5 bases for J; bases not matched to a gene: 10. Germline CDR1 reads SGHRS; CDR2 reads YFSETQ. This CDR3 reads CASSPGLAGGFDNEQFF. CDR3 nucleotide sequence: TGCGCCAGCAGCCCCGGGCTAGCGGGAGGGTTTGACAATGAGCAGTTCTTC.

The genes are TRBV12-5 and TRBJ2-7; 8 positions agree with TRBD1. Germline CDR1 is LGHNT and CDR2 is FRNRAP. The CDR3 loop spans 14 amino acids. V was pared by 4 bases and J by 1 base, with 3 bases of the junction left unmatched. DNA of the CDR3: TGTGCTAGTGGTTCGGACAGGGCATCCTACGAGCAGTACTTC. This translates into CASGSDRASYEQYF.

This clone appeared a few times. CDR3 sequence (DNA): TGTGCCAGCTCACCGCGGGGACTAATGGGGTACAATGAGCAGTTCTTC. It specifies CASSPRGLMGYNEQFF. The chain uses TRBV18 and TRBJ2-1; 7 bases line up with TRBD2. V lost 3 bases, J lost 4 bases, and 9 bases stayed unmatched. The CDR3 runs 16 residues. The germline gives CDR1 KGHSH, CDR2 LQKENI. The full variable domain, in which reference TRBV18 and TRBJ2-1 provide the parts outside the CDR3, is NAGVMQNPRHLVRRRGQEARLRCSPMKGHSHVYWYRQLPEEGLKFMVYLQKENIIDESGMPKERFSAEFPKEGPSILRIQQVVRGDSAAYFCASSPRGLMGYNEQFFGPGTRLTVL.

The rearrangement uses TRBV7-2 and TRBJ2-5, with a weak D call TRBD1 (5 bases). In germline, CDR1 is SGHTA, CDR2 FQGNSA. The CDR3 has 14 amino acids. Trimming shortened V by 4 bases and J by 5 bases, and 14 bases separated the two germline ends. CDR3 nucleotide sequence: TGTGCCAGCAGCTCTCCCCGTGGGGCCGAGACCCAGTACTTC. It yields the protein CASSSPRGAETQYF.

This clone appeared a single time. The V call is TRBV15, the J call TRBJ1-2; D gene ambiguous. V shed 6 bases and J shed 0 bases, with 17 bases lying between them. The germline CDR1 and CDR2 sequences are LNHNV and YYDKDF (reference sequence). CDR3 length: 16 residues. The CDR3 spells CATSEGGTATNYGYTF. The CDR3, as DNA: TGTGCCACCAGTGAGGGAGGAACGGCTACTAACTATGGCTACACCTTC.

This chain's CDR3 is CSAPGQTEAFF. For the CDR3, the DNA is TGCAGTGCTCCCGGACAGACTGAAGCTTTCTTT. V and J are TRBV20-1 and TRBJ1-1; the D gene is possibly TRBD1 (6 bases). Germline V lookup: CDR1 DFQATT, CDR2 SNEGSKA (reference sequence). Trimming left V 5 bases short and J 5 bases short, with 9 bases between. CDR3 size: 11 residues.

The chain carries TRBV1 and TRBJ2-7; TRBD2 reflects the table's D call only, with no check against the DNA. TRBV1 is a pseudogene locus. This CDR3 is 17 amino acids long. CDR3 coding DNA: TGCACCAGCAGCCCCCGGGGACTAGCGGGGGACTCCTACGAGCAGTACTTC. Residues: CTSSPRGLAGDSYEQYF.

The CDR3 nucleotides are TGTGCCAGCAGCCCACGACAGGGGGCGTACGAGCAGTACTTC. This translates into CASSPRQGAYEQYF. This rearrangement joins TRBV9 to TRBJ2-7; 10 positions agree with TRBD1. Unmatched junction bases numbered 5, after V lost 4 bases and J lost 4 bases. Germline V gene sequence: CDR1 SGDLS, CDR2 YYNGEE. The CDR3 totals 14 residues.

The chain employs TRBV12-3 or TRBV12-4 and TRBJ1-3, with D unclear. V was shortened by 0 bases and J by 3 bases, with 3 bases between the two germline ends. The length of the CDR3 is 13 residues. CDR3 DNA sequence: TGTGCCAGCAGTTTAGCGCGTGGAAACACCATATATTTT. This sequence encodes CASSLARGNTIYF.

The V gene is TRBV10-3, the J gene TRBJ1-1; a possible D gene is TRBD1 (5 bases). The germline V gene encodes CDR1 ENHRY and CDR2 SYGVKD. There are 12 residues in the CDR3. Trimming stripped 4 bases from V and 10 bases from J, with 13 bases between. CDR3 bases: TGTGCCATCAGTGTGGAGGGGTCCCGAGCTTTCTTT. Its protein is CAISVEGSRAFF.

A remark on this clone: Mismatch with germline at one junction end may stem from a read error. The rearrangement uses TRBV6-1 and TRBJ2-7, with 10 bases fitting TRBD2. The germline V gene has CDR1 MNHNS and CDR2 SASEGT. CDR3 length equals 14 residues. In DNA form, the CDR3 reads TGTGCCAGCAGTCAAGCGGGAGGGCTCTACGAGCAGTACTTC. Its protein is CASSQAGGLYEQYF.

This rearrangement joins TRBV6-6 to TRBJ2-4; TRBD2 might be the D (6 bases). This CDR3 has 14 amino acids. Germline V gene data show CDR1 as MNHNY and CDR2 as SVGAGI (reference sequence). Trimming cost V 1 base and J 6 bases, with 10 bases left between them. The CDR3 here is CASSYLSGVNIQYF. As DNA, the CDR3 is TGTGCCAGCAGTTACTTGTCGGGGGTAAACATTCAGTACTTC.

This chain links TRBV29-1 with TRBJ1-1, with D maybe TRBD1 (6 bases). V lost 7 bases and J 0 bases, leaving 15 bases between the germline ends. Germline CDR1 is SQVTM and CDR2 is ANQGSEA. The CDR3 spans 14 residues. As DNA, the CDR3 is TGCAGCGCCTCAATGACAGGACTGAACACTGAAGCTTTCTTT. Protein product: CSASMTGLNTEAFF.

This chain joins TRBV5-1 and TRBJ2-5; the D gene is possibly TRBD1 (5 bases). The germline CDR1 and CDR2 sequences are SGHRS and YFSETQ. This CDR3 has 16 residues. V lost 0 bases and J lost 4, with 16 bases in between. CDR3 nucleotide sequence: TGCGCCAGCAGCTTGGCCACAGGCCGAAGGAGAGAGACCCAGTACTTC. Translating it yields CASSLATGRRRETQYF.